Following are 11 T cell receptor beta chains from one sample sequenced in a study of shared clonotypes between healthy human individuals. Generated by immunoSEQ multiplex PCR, the TCRdb table keeps only in-frame clones and is missing some. Counted here are 2.5 million or so clones, around nine tenths occurring once; the ten biggest clones make up roughly 0.15%. Sequencing was carried out using naive CD4+ T cells sorted from blood. Documented subset: CD45RA+ positively selected. These TCRs come from a man younger than 30 in good health.

In this sample, this clone turned up a few times. V gene TRBV2 combines with J gene TRBJ2-3; TRBD2 matches at 13 bases. J was trimmed by 3 bases and V by 5 bases; bases with no gene match: 8. Per germline, CDR1 SNHLY and CDR2 FYNNEI. The CDR3 spans 17 residues. DNA for the CDR3: TGTGCCAGCAGTAGACGACTAGCGGGAGGACGAACAGATACGCAGTATTTT. Its translation: CASSRRLAGGRTDTQYF.

A word on this clone: A read error may produce the germline difference seen at one junction end. CDR3 in amino acids: CASSFSIGFTDTQYF. CDR3 nucleotide sequence: TGTGCTAGCAGCTTCTCTATTGGGTTCACAGATACGCAGTATTTT. V and J are TRBV7-7 and TRBJ2-3, with D unclear. This CDR3 spans 15 amino acids. Germline assignment: CDR1 SSHAT and CDR2 FNYEAQ (reference sequence).

V gene TRBV5-1 combines with J gene TRBJ1-2; tentatively, D is TRBD1 (5 bases). Per the germline V gene, CDR1 is SGHRS and CDR2 is YFSETQ. This CDR3 has 13 residues. Trimming shortened V by 2 bases and J by 7 bases, and 12 bases separated the two germline ends. For the CDR3, the DNA is TGCGCCAGCAGCTTCGGTGGGGGAAGTGGCTACACCTTC. Its translation: CASSFGGGSGYTF. The entire variable domain, with the rest obtained from reference TRBV5-1 and TRBJ1-2, is as follows: KAGVTQTPRYLIKTRGQQVTLSCSPISGHRSVSWYQQTPGQGLQFLFEYFSETQRNKGNFPGRFSGRQFSNSRSEMNVSTLELGDSALYLCASSFGGGSGYTFGSGTRLTVV.

In nucleotides, the CDR3 is TGTGCCAGCAGTTTAACGGTAGGGTCCTACGAGCAGTACTTC. Encoded protein: CASSLTVGSYEQYF. The rearrangement uses TRBV28 and TRBJ2-7, with unresolved D. Looked up from germline, CDR1 is MDHEN and CDR2 is SYDVKM. V gave up 2 bases and J gave up 1 base, with 9 bases separating them. This CDR3 contains 14 residues.

The CDR3 DNA follows: TGTGCCAGCAGGCGATCGACTAGCGGGGGTACAGATACGCAGTATTTT. Translated: CASRRSTSGGTDTQYF. The J gene is TRBJ2-3, the V gene TRBV27; TRBD2 agrees at 12 bases. The CDR3 is made up of 16 amino acids. Germline-derived CDR1 and CDR2 are MNHEY and SMNVEV (reference sequence). Trimming cost V 6 bases and J 3 bases; bases outside gene matches: 7.

CDR3 DNA: TGTGCCAGCAGCTTAGTTCGCCTAGCGGGAGGGGTAGATACGCAGTATTTT. Protein product: CASSLVRLAGGVDTQYF. The chain employs TRBV7-2 and TRBJ2-3; TRBD2 matches 12 bases. Germline V gives CDR1 SGHTA, CDR2 FQGNSA. V lost 1 base and J lost 5; bases outside the gene matches: 7. CDR3 length equals 17 residues.

This clone was seen just once. The V gene is TRBV6-6, the J gene TRBJ2-7; 12 bases agree with TRBD2. There are 14 residues in the CDR3. The germline CDR1 and CDR2 sequences are MNHNY and SVGAGI (reference sequence). Unmatched junction bases numbered 3, after V lost 6 bases and J lost 3 bases. CDR3 region: CASSLTSGGYEQYF. The CDR3 DNA follows: TGTGCCAGCAGCCTGACTAGCGGGGGCTACGAGCAGTACTTC.

This chain connects TRBV6-1 to TRBJ2-3; D gene unclear. This CDR3 has 13 amino acids. V lost 8 bases to trimming and J lost 2 bases, with 11 bases between them. Germline V gene data show CDR1 as MNHNS and CDR2 as SASEGT. The CDR3 loop is CASLAISTDTQYF. For the CDR3, the DNA is TGTGCCAGCTTAGCTATATCCACAGATACGCAGTATTTT.

The V gene is TRBV30, the J gene TRBJ2-7, with D possibly TRBD2 on 6 matching bases. CDR1 is GTSNPN and CDR2 is SVGIG in the germline V gene (reference sequence). V lost 5 bases to trimming and J lost 6 bases, with 20 bases between them. This CDR3 is built from 14 residues. The CDR3, as DNA: TGTGCCTGGCGGAGGGACTTGACATCAAGCGAGCAGTACTTC. The encoded protein is CAWRRDLTSSEQYF.

The chain has TRBV6-5 and TRBJ2-7; 10 bases line up with TRBD2. The CDR3 length is 15 residues. With 5 bases clipped from V and 2 bases from J, the junction kept 6 bases outside the gene matches. CDR1 and CDR2 from the germline V gene are MNHEY and SVGAGI. The DNA of the CDR3 is TGTGCCAGCAGTGTAAGCGGGAGGGGAACCTACGAGCAGTACTTC. Translated: CASSVSGRGTYEQYF.

The J gene is TRBJ2-7, the V gene TRBV7-9; 8 bases align to TRBD1. With 1 base clipped from V and 4 bases from J, the junction kept 12 bases outside the gene matches. Germline CDR1 SEHNR, CDR2 FQNEAQ (reference sequence). The CDR3 loop spans 17 amino acids. CDR3 amino acids: CASSLGSGRGRGYEQYF. The CDR3 region has the DNA TGTGCCAGCAGCTTAGGTTCAGGCAGGGGGCGCGGGTACGAGCAGTACTTC. Full variable domain (outside the CDR3, taken from reference TRBV7-9 and TRBJ2-7): DTGVSQNPRHKITKRGQNVTFRCDPISEHNRLYWYRQTLGQGPEFLTYFQNEAQLEKSRLLSDRFSAERPKGSFSTLEIQRTEQGDSAMYLCASSLGSGRGRGYEQYFGPGTRLTVT.